Each of the 29 T cell receptor beta chains below was sequenced from the same sample in a study of blood T cell repertoires in COVID-19. TCRdb keeps only in-frame clones here, not all; method: immunoSEQ multiplex PCR. The table lists fewer than 85,000 clones, approximately 80% of them singletons, with 15% to 20% in the top ten. Sequenced sample: peripheral blood. Source of these receptors: a woman aged 55 to 70 with acute or convalescent COVID-19.

The chain joins TRBV19 to TRBJ1-5; 9 positions match TRBD1. With V trimmed by 8 bases and J by 4 bases, 12 bases remained unmatched. Germline CDR1 is LNHDA and CDR2 is SQIVND (reference sequence). This CDR3 has 16 residues. The CDR3 sequence is CASGDRGASINQPQHF. The CDR3 DNA reads as TGTGCCAGTGGTGACAGGGGGGCCTCAATTAATCAGCCCCAGCATTTT.

The rearrangement links TRBV25-1 to TRBJ1-2; 7 nucleotides agree with TRBD1. The CDR3 runs 14 residues. Germline V gene data show CDR1 as MGHDK and CDR2 as SYGVNS. The V gene end was trimmed by 6 bases and the J gene end by 3 bases; junction bases not matched to a gene: 7. CDR3 amino acids: CASSPRGRDYGYTF. The CDR3 DNA reads TGTGCCAGCAGCCCGAGGGGGCGGGACTATGGCTACACCTTC.

The chain recombines TRBV5-1 with TRBJ2-3; D might be TRBD2 (5 bases). The length of the CDR3 is 14 residues. Trimming cost V 4 bases and J 6 bases, with 15 bases left between them. The germline V gene encodes CDR1 SGHRS and CDR2 YFSETQ. The CDR3 spells CASSPGERRDTQYF. DNA for the CDR3: TGCGCCAGCAGCCCCGGGGAACGAAGGGATACGCAGTATTTT.

The CDR3 spells CASSSPYGGRHNTGELFF. The CDR3 DNA reads TGTGCCAGCAGCTCGCCGTATGGCGGGAGGCATAACACCGGGGAGCTGTTTTTT. The chain links TRBV5-4 to TRBJ2-2; TRBD2 agrees at 8 bases. The CDR3 sequence is 18 residues long. Germline values: CDR1 SGHNT, CDR2 YYREEE (reference sequence). The ends lost 3 bases at V and 2 bases at J; junction bases unmatched: 12.

This clone was counted once. The chain uses TRBV11-2 and TRBJ2-2, with 9 bases aligning to TRBD2. From germline, CDR1 is SGHAT and CDR2 FQNNGV. The CDR3 contains 18 residues. J lost 6 bases, V lost 4 bases, and 15 bases had no gene match. CDR3 loop: CASSSPPGAGGRPGELFF. The CDR3 DNA is TGTGCCAGCAGCTCGCCCCCGGGAGCGGGGGGCCGGCCCGGGGAGCTGTTTTTT.

The CDR3 region is CASSPDITNEKLFF. CDR3 in DNA: TGTGCCAGCAGCCCGGACATAACTAATGAAAAACTGTTTTTT. J is TRBJ1-4 and V is TRBV7-9, with D tentatively TRBD1 (5 bases). V was cut by 5 bases and J by 1 base, with 8 bases left in between. The germline CDR1 and CDR2 sequences are SEHNR and FQNEAQ (reference sequence). There are 14 residues in the CDR3.

This clone has just a few counts. The chain combines TRBV5-1 with TRBJ1-2, with TRBD1 as a possible D gene (5 bases). This CDR3 is 15 amino acids long. The V end lost 0 bases, the J end lost 4 bases, and 13 bases lay between the germline ends. Germline CDR1 and CDR2: SGHRS and YFSETQ. This chain's CDR3 is CASSLEGLEPYGYTF. CDR3 DNA: TGCGCCAGCAGCTTGGAGGGGTTAGAACCCTATGGCTACACCTTC.

The chain recombines TRBV19 with TRBJ1-2, with TRBD1 matching 9 bases. The CDR3 has 15 residues. Trimming took 4 bases from V and 1 from J; bases not matched to a gene: 4. Germline lookup yields CDR1 LNHDA and CDR2 SQIVND (reference sequence). The CDR3 nucleotides read TGTGCCAGTAGTACGGGACAGGGCCTTAACTATGGCTACACCTTC. Its protein is CASSTGQGLNYGYTF.

The chain carries TRBV24-1 and TRBJ1-5; D unclear. The length of the CDR3 is 17 residues. The V end lost 4 bases, the J end lost 0 bases, and 15 bases lay between the germline ends. The germline V gene has CDR1 KGHDR and CDR2 SFDVKD. This CDR3 is CATSDPGRGNSNQPQHF. In DNA, the CDR3 is TGTGCCACCAGTGACCCCGGACGGGGAAATAGCAATCAGCCCCAGCATTTT.

The chain has TRBV30 and TRBJ1-2; D might be TRBD1 (5 bases). CDR1 GTSNPN and CDR2 SVGIG come from the germline V gene (reference sequence). The V end lost 2 bases, the J end lost 4 bases, and 14 bases lay between the germline ends. This CDR3 comprises 14 residues. CDR3 nucleotide sequence: TGTGCCTGGAGTAGTTCAGGGTTTGGCTATGGCTACACCTTC. It encodes CAWSSSGFGYGYTF. The full variable domain, in which reference TRBV30 and TRBJ1-2 provide the parts outside the CDR3, is SQTIHQWPATLVQPVGSPLSLECTVEGTSNPNLYWYRQAAGRGLQLLFYSVGIGQISSEVPQNLSASRPQDRQFILSSKKLLLSDSGFYLCAWSSSGFGYGYTFGSGTRLTVV.

This chain links TRBV5-1 with TRBJ2-2; TRBD1 agrees at 8 bases. Germline trimming cut 2 bases from V and 6 bases from J; bases unmatched to any gene: 3. Germline loops: CDR1 SGHRS, CDR2 YFSETQ. The CDR3 totals 14 residues. In DNA, the CDR3 is TGCGCCAGCAGCTTCGACAGGGGTTCCGGGGAGCTGTTTTTT. Translating gives CASSFDRGSGELFF.

Only a few counts were recorded for this clone. The rearrangement links TRBV23-1 to TRBJ2-7, with D possibly being TRBD2 (7 bases). TRBV23-1 falls under the ORF class, with uncertain function. This CDR3 is 13 amino acids long. V was cut by 10 bases and J by 0 bases, with 13 bases left in between. This CDR3 reads CAIGGQGSYEQYF. CDR3 DNA: TGCGCCATCGGGGGGCAGGGCTCCTACGAGCAGTACTTC.

The V and J genes are TRBV5-1 and TRBJ1-4; the D is unclear. Germline V lookup: CDR1 SGHRS, CDR2 YFSETQ. The CDR3 has 14 amino acids. The germline V and J ends were trimmed by 4 bases and 0 bases, with 7 bases remaining between them. The CDR3 protein is CASSLLATNEKLFF. In nucleotides, the CDR3 is TGCGCCAGCAGCCTATTAGCAACTAATGAAAAACTGTTTTTT.

This clone was recorded once. The V gene is TRBV11-2, the J gene TRBJ1-4; 9 bases agree with TRBD1. The germline CDR1 and CDR2 sequences are SGHAT and FQNNGV. The CDR3 length is 15 residues. The V gene end was trimmed by 3 bases and the J gene end by 7 bases; junction bases not matched to a gene: 6. The CDR3, as DNA: TGTGCCAGCAGCTTTACCGGGACAGGGCTTGAAAAACTGTTTTTT. Protein product: CASSFTGTGLEKLFF.

This chain links TRBV6-2 or TRBV6-3 with TRBJ2-3; maybe TRBD2 (6 bases). There are 16 residues in the CDR3. The germline V and J ends were trimmed by 3 bases and 3 bases, with 16 bases remaining between them. Germline V gene data show CDR1 as MNHEY and CDR2 as SVGEGT. The CDR3 DNA reads as TGTGCCAGCAGTTATCCGGGGGTTTTGGCTACAGATACGCAGTATTTT. Its protein is CASSYPGVLATDTQYF.

The V call is TRBV6-2 or TRBV6-3, the J call TRBJ2-1, with TRBD1 identical over 7 bases. Trimming removed 2 bases from V and 4 bases from J; junction bases left unmatched: 2. CDR3 length: 14 residues. Germline-derived CDR1 and CDR2 are MNHEY and SVGEGT. Written as DNA, the CDR3 is TGTGCCAGCAGTTACAGGGGGCAGTACAATGAGCAGTTCTTC. Translated: CASSYRGQYNEQFF.

The rearrangement uses TRBV3-1 (or the pseudogene TRBV3-2) and TRBJ1-1; tentatively, D is TRBD1 (6 bases). Germline assignment: CDR1 LGHDT and CDR2 YNNKEL (reference sequence). This CDR3 comprises 14 residues. Trimming pared 2 bases from V and 5 bases from J, leaving 12 bases between. Here the CDR3 reads CASSQTTGITEAFF. CDR3 nucleotides: TGTGCCAGCAGCCAAACGACAGGAATTACTGAAGCTTTCTTT.

V usage is TRBV11-2 and J usage is TRBJ1-1, with D possibly matching TRBD1 (6 bases). Germline CDR1 SGHAT, CDR2 FQNNGV. Trimming shortened V by 2 bases and J by 7 bases, and 14 bases separated the two germline ends. The length of the CDR3 is 14 residues. CDR3 sequence reads: CASSLSSGGIEAFF. CDR3 nucleotide sequence: TGTGCCAGCAGCTTATCCTCGGGGGGCATTGAAGCTTTCTTT.

J is TRBJ1-4 and V is TRBV5-1; 8 positions agree with TRBD1. J lost 8 bases, V lost 4 bases, and 7 bases had no gene match. Germline values: CDR1 SGHRS, CDR2 YFSETQ. The CDR3 loop spans 14 amino acids. The CDR3 loop is CASSAGQGLEKLFF. CDR3 sequence (DNA): TGCGCCAGCAGCGCCGGACAGGGTCTGGAAAAACTGTTTTTT.

This clone appeared a single time. This chain connects TRBV27 to TRBJ2-1; 14 bases align to TRBD2. The V segment lost 0 bases and the J segment 7 bases; nucleotides outside the gene matches: 2. The CDR3 has 16 residues. Germline CDR1 and CDR2: MNHEY and SMNVEV (reference sequence). The CDR3: CASSLSRLAGGNEQFF. In DNA form, the CDR3 reads TGTGCCAGCAGTTTATCCCGACTAGCGGGGGGGAATGAGCAGTTCTTC.

This sequence joins TRBV5-1 and TRBJ1-3; the D gene is possibly TRBD1 (6 bases). Trimming pared 7 bases from V and 4 bases from J, leaving 15 bases between. There are 14 residues in the CDR3. Germline CDR1 is SGHRS and CDR2 is YFSETQ. Here the CDR3 DNA reads TGCGCCAGCCAGCAGTCAGGGGTCGGAAACACCATATATTTT. This encodes CASQQSGVGNTIYF. Full variable domain (remainder filled in from reference TRBV5-1 and TRBJ1-3): KAGVTQTPRYLIKTRGQQVTLSCSPISGHRSVSWYQQTPGQGLQFLFEYFSETQRNKGNFPGRFSGRQFSNSRSEMNVSTLELGDSALYLCASQQSGVGNTIYFGEGSWLTVV.

The chain combines TRBV4-2 with TRBJ2-5; TRBD2 aligns across 12 bases. This CDR3 spans 17 amino acids. V dropped 3 bases and J dropped 4; count of bases not matched to a gene: 9. The germline V gene has CDR1 LGHNA and CDR2 YNFKEQ. CDR3 in amino acids: CASSQELAGGSGETQYF. CDR3 bases: TGTGCCAGCAGCCAGGAGCTAGCGGGGGGGTCCGGAGAGACCCAGTACTTC.

This chain links TRBV10-1 with TRBJ1-1; D possibly corresponds to TRBD1 (6 bases). The V gene's germline CDR1 is WNHNN and CDR2 SYGVQD (reference sequence). The CDR3 contains 13 residues. Trimming shortened V by 7 bases and J by 4 bases, and 13 bases separated the two germline ends. In DNA, the CDR3 is TGCGCCAGCAAACCCGACAGGTTCACTGAAGCTTTCTTT. This gives the protein CASKPDRFTEAFF.

This clone is judged medium-sized. The chain joins TRBV3-1 (or the pseudogene TRBV3-2) to TRBJ2-6, with 9 bases lining up with TRBD1. In germline, CDR1 is LGHDT, CDR2 YNNKEL (reference sequence). Trimming cost V 1 base and J 0 bases; bases outside gene matches: 7. The CDR3 totals 19 residues. CDR3 sequence: CASSQGTRQGVSGANVLTF. CDR3 DNA sequence: TGTGCCAGCAGCCAAGGAACGAGACAGGGGGTCTCTGGGGCCAACGTCCTGACTTTC.

The chain links TRBV23-1 to TRBJ2-7; possible D gene TRBD1, 6 bases. TRBV23-1 has ORF status, its function being uncertain. The CDR3 is made up of 20 amino acids. V was pared by 2 bases and J by 1 base, with 27 bases between. The DNA for the CDR3 is TGCGCCAGCAGTCAAGGCACAGATCCCAAACAGGGAGTACAGTCCTACGAGCAGTACGTC. This gives the protein CASSQGTDPKQGVQSYEQYV.

This clone was found a few times. This rearrangement joins TRBV2 to TRBJ2-3, with 8 bases lining up with TRBD1. This CDR3 has 14 residues. The germline V gene encodes CDR1 SNHLY and CDR2 FYNNEI. V lost 3 bases and J lost 6; bases outside the gene matches: 5. Here the CDR3 DNA reads TGTGCCAGCAGTGACAGGGGGCTTACGGATACGCAGTATTTT. Residues: CASSDRGLTDTQYF.

The CDR3 protein is CASSRDSLTGYGYTF. CDR3 DNA sequence: TGTGCCAGCAGCCGAGACTCCTTGACAGGCTATGGCTACACCTTC. The J gene is TRBJ1-2, the V gene TRBV11-2; D perhaps matches TRBD1 (6 bases). The V gene lost 5 bases and the J gene lost 4 bases, with 17 bases spanning the gap. CDR1 and CDR2 (germline): SGHAT, FQNNGV. This CDR3 has 15 residues.

V is TRBV5-1 and J is TRBJ1-6; 9 bases fit TRBD1. J gave up 10 bases and V 4 bases, and 6 bases lay outside the gene matches. Germline values: CDR1 SGHRS, CDR2 YFSETQ. The CDR3 runs to 14 residues. Written as DNA, the CDR3 is TGCGCCAGCAGCCTGGACAGGGGTCGGTCACCCCTCCACTTT. Its protein is CASSLDRGRSPLHF. Supplemented by reference TRBV5-1 and TRBJ1-6, the full variable domain reads KAGVTQTPRYLIKTRGQQVTLSCSPISGHRSVSWYQQTPGQGLQFLFEYFSETQRNKGNFPGRFSGRQFSNSRSEMNVSTLELGDSALYLCASSLDRGRSPLHFGNGTRLTVT.

The rearrangement links TRBV18 to TRBJ1-5, with 8 bases fitting TRBD1. With V trimmed by 4 bases and J by 6 bases, 2 bases remained unmatched. This CDR3 has 13 residues. The germline gives CDR1 KGHSH, CDR2 LQKENI. In nucleotides, the CDR3 is TGTGCCAGCTCACTGGACAGGGTTCAGCCCCAGCATTTT. It translates to CASSLDRVQPQHF.